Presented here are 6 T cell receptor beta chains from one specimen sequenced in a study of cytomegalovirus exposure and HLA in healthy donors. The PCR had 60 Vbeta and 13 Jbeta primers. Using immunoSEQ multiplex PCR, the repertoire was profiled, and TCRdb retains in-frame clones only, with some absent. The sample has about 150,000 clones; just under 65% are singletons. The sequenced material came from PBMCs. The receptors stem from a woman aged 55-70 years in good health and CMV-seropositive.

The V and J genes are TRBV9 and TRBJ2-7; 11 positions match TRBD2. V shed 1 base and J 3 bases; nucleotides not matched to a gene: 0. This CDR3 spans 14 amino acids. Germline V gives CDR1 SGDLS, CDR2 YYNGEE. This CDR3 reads CASSVLAGGYEQYF. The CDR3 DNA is TGTGCCAGCAGCGTACTAGCGGGAGGCTACGAGCAGTACTTC.

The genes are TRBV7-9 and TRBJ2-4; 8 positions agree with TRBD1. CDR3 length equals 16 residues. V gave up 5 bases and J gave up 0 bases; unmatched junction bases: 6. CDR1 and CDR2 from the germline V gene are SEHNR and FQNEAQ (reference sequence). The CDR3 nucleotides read TGTGCCAGCAGCCGGCCAGGGGGCGAAGCCAAAAACATTCAGTACTTC. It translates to CASSRPGGEAKNIQYF.

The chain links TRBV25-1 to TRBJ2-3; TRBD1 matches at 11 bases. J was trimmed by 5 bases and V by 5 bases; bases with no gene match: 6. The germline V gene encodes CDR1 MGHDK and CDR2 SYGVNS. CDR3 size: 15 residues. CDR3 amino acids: CASSTGQGAGDTQYF. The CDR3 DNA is TGTGCCAGCAGTACAGGACAGGGGGCGGGAGATACGCAGTATTTT.

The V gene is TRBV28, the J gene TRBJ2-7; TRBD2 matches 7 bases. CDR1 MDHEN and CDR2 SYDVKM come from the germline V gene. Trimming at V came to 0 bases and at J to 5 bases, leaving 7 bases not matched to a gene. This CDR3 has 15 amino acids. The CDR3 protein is CASSLWEGGRDEQYF. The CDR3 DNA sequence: TGTGCCAGCAGTTTATGGGAGGGCGGGAGAGACGAGCAGTACTTC.

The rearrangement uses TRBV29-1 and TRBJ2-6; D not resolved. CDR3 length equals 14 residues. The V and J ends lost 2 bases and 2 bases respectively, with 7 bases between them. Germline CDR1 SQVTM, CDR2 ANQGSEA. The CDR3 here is CSVEPRAGANVLTF. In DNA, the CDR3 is TGCAGCGTTGAACCCCGGGCTGGGGCCAACGTCCTGACTTTC.

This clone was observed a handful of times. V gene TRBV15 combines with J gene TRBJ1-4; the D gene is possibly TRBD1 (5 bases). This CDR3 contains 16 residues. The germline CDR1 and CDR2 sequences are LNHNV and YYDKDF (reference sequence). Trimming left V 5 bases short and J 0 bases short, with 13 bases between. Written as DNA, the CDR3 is TGTGCCACCAGCCTAGGGGCAGTTGCAACTAATGAAAAACTGTTTTTT. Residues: CATSLGAVATNEKLFF.